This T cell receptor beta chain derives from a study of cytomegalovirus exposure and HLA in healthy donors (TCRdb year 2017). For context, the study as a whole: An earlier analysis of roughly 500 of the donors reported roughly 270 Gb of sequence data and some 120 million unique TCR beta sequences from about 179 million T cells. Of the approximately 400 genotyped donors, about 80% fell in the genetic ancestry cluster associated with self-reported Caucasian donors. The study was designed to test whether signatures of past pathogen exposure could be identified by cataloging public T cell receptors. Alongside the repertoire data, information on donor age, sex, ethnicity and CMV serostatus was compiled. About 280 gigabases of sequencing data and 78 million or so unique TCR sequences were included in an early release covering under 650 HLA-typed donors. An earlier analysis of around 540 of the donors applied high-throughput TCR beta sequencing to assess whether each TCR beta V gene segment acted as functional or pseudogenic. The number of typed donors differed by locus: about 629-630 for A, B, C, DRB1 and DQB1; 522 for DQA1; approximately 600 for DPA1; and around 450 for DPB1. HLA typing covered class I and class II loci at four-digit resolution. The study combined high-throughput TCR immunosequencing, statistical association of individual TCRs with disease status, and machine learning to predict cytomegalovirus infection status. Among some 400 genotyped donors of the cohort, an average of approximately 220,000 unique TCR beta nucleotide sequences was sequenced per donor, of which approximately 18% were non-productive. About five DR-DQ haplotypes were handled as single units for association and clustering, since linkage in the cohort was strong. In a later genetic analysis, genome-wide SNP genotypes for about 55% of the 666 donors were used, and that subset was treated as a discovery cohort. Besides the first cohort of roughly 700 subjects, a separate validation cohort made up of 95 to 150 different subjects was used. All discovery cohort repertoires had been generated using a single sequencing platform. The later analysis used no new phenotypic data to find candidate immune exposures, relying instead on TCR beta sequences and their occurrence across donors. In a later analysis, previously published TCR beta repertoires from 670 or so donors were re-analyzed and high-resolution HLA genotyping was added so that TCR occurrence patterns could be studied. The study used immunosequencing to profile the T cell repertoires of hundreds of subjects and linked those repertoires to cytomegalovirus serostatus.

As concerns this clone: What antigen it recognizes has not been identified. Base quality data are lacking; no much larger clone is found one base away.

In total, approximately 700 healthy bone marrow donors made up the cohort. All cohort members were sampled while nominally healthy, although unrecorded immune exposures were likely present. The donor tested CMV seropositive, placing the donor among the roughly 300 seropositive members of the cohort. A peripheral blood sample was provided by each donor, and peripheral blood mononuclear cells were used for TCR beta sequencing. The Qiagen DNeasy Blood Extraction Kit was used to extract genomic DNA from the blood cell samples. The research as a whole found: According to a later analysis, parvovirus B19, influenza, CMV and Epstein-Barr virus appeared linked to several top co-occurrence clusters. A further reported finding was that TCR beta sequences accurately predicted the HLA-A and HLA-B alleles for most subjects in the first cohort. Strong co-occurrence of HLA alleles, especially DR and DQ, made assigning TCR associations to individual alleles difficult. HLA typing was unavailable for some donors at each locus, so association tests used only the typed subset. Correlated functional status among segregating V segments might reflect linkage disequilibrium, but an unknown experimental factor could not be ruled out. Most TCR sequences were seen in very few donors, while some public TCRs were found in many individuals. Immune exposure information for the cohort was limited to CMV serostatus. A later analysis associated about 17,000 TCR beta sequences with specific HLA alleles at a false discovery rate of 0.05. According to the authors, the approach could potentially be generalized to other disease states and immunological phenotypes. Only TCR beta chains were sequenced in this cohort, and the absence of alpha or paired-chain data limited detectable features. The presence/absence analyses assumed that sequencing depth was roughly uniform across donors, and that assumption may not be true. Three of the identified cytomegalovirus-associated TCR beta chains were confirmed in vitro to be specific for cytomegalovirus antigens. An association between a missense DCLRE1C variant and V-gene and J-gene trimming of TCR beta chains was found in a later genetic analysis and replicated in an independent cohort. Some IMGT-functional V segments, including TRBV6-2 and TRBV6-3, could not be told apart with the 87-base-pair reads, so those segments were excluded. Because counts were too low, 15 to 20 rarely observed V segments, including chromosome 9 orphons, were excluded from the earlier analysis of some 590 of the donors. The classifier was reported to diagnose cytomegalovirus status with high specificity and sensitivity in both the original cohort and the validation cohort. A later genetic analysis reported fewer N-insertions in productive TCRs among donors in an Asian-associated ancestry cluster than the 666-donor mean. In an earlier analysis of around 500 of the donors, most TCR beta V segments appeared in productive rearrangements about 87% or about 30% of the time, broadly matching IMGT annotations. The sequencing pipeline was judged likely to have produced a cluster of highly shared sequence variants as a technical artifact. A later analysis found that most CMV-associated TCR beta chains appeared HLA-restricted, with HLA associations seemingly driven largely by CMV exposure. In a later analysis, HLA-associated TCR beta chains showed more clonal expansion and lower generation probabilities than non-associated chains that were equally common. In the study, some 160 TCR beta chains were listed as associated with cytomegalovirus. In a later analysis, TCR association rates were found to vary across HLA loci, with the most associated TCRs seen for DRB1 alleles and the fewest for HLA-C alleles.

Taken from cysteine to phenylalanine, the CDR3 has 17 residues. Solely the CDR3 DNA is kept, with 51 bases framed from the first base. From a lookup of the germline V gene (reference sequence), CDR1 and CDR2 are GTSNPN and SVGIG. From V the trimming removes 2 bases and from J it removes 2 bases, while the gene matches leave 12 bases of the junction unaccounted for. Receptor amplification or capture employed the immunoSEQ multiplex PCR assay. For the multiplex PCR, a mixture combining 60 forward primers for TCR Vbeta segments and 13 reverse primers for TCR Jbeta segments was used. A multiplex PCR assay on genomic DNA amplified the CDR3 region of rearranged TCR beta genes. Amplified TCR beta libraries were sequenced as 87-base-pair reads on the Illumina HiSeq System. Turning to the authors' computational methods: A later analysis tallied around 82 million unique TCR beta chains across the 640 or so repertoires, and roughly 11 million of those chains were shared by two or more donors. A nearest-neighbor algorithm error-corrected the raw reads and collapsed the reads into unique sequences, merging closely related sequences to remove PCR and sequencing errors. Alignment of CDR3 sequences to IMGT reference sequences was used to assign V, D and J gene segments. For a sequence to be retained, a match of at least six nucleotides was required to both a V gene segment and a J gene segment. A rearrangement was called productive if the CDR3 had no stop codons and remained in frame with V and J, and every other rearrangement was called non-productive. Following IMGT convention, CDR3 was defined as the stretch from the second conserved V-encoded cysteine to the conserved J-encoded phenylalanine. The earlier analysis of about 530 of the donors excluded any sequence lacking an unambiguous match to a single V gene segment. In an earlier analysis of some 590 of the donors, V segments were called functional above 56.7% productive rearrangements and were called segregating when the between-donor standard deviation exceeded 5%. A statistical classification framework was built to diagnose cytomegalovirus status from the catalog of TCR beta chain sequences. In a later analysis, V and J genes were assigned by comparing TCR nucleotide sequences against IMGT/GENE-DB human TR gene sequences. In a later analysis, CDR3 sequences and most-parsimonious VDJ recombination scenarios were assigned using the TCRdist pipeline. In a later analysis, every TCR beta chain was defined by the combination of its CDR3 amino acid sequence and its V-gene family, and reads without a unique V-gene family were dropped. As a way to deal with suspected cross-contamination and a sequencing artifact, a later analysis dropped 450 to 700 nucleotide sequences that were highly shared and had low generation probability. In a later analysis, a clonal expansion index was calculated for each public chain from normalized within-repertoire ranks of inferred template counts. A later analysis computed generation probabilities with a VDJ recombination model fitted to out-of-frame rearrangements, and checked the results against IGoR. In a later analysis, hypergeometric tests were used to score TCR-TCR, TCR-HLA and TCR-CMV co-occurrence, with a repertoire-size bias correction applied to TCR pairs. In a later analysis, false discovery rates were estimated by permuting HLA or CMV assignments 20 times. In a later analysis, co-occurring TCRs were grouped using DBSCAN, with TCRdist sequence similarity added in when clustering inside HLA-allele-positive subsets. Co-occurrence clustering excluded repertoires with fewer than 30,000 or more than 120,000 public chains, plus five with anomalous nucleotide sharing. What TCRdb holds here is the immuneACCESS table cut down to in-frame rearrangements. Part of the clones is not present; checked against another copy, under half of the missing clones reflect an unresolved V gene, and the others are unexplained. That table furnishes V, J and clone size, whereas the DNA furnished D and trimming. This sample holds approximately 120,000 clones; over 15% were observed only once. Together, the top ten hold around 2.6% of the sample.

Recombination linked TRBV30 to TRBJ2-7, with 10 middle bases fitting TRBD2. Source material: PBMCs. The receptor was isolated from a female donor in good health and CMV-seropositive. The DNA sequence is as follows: TGTGCCTGGAGTCAAGGGGTAATAGCGGGAGGCCCCTACGAGCAGTACTTC. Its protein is CAWSQGVIAGGPYEQYF.